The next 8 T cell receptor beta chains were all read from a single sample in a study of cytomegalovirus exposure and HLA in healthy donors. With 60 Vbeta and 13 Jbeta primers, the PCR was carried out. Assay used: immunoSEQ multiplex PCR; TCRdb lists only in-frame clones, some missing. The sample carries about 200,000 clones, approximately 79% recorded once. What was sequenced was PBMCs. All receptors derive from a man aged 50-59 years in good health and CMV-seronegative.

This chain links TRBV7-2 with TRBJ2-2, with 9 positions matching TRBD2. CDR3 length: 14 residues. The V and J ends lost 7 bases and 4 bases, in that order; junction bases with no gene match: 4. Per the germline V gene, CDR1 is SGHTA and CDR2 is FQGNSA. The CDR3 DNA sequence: TGTGCCAGCATTCTAGCGGGGATCACCGGGGAGCTGTTTTTT. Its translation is CASILAGITGELFF.

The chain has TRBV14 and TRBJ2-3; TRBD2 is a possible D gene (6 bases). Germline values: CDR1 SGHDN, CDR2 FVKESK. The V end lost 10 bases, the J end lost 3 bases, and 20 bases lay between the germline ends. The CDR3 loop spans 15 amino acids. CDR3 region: CATKEGTGVTDTQYF. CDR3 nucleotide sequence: TGTGCCACCAAAGAGGGTACGGGAGTGACAGATACGCAGTATTTT.

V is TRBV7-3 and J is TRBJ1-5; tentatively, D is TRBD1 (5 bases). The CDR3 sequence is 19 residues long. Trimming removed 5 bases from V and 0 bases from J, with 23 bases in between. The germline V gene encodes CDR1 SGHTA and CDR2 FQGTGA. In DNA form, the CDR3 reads TGTGCCAGCAGCCTGCCCGACAGAACCCTTGGGTATAGCAATCAGCCCCAGCATTTT. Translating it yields CASSLPDRTLGYSNQPQHF.

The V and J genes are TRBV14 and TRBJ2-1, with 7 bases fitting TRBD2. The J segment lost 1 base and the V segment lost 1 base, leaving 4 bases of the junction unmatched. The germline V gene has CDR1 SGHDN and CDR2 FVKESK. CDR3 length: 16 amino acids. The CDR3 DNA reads TGTGCCAGCAGCCAAGTACGGGGGGTTTCCTACAATGAGCAGTTCTTC. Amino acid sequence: CASSQVRGVSYNEQFF. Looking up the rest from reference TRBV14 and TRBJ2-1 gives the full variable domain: EAGVTQFPSHSVIEKGQTVTLRCDPISGHDNLYWYRRVMGKEIKFLLHFVKESKQDESGMPNNRFLAERTGGTYSTLKVQPAELEDSGVYFCASSQVRGVSYNEQFFGPGTRLTVL.

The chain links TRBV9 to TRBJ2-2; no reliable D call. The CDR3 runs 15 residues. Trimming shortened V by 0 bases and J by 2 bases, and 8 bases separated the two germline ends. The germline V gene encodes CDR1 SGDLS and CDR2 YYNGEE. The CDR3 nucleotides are TGTGCCAGCAGCGTAGCGGGTAGCAACACCGGGGAGCTGTTTTTT. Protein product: CASSVAGSNTGELFF.

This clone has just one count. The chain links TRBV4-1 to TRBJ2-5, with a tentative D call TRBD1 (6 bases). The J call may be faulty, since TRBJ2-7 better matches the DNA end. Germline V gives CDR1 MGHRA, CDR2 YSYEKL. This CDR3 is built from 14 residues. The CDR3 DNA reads TGCGCCAGCAGCCTAGGACAGAGCTCCTACGAGCAGTACTTC. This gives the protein CASSLGQSSYEQYF.

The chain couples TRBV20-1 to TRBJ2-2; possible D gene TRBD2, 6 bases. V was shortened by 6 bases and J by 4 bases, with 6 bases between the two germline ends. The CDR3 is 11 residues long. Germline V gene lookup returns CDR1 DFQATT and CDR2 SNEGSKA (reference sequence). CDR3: CSAAGTGELFF. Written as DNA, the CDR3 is TGCAGTGCAGCGGGCACCGGGGAGCTGTTTTTT.

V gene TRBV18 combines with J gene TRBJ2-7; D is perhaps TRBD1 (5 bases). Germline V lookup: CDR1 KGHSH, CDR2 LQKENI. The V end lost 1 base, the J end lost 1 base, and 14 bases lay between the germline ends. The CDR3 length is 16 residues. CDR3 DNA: TGTGCCAGCTCACCACTGACAGCCGGCTCTTCCTACGAGCAGTACTTC. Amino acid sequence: CASSPLTAGSSYEQYF.